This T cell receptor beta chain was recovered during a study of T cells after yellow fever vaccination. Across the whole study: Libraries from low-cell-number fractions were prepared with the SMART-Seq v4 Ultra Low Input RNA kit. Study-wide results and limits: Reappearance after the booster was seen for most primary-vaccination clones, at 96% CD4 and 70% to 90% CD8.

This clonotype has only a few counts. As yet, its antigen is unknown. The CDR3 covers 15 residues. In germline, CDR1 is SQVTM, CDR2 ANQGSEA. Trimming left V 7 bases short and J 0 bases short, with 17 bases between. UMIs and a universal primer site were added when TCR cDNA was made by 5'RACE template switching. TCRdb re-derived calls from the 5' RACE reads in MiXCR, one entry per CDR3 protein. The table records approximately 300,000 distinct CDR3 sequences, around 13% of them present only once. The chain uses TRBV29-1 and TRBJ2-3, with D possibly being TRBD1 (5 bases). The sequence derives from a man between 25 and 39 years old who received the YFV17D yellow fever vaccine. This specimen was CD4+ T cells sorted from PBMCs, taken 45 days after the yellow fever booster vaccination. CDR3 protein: CSASYRFTSTDTQYF. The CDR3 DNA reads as TGCAGCGCATCTTACAGGTTTACGAGCACAGATACGCAGTATTTT.